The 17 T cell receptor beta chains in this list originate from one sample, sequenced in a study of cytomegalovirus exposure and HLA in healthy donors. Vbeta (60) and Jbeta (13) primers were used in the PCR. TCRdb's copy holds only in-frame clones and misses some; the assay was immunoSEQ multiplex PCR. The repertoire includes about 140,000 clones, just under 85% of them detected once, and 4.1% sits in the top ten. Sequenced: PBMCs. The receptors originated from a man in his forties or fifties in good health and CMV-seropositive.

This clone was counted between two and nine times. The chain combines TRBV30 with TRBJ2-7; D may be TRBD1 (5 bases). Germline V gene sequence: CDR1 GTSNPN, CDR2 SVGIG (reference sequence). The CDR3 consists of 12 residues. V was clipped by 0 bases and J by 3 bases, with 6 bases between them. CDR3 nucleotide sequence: TGTGCCTGGAGTGTAGGGGTCTACGAGCAGTACTTC. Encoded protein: CAWSVGVYEQYF.

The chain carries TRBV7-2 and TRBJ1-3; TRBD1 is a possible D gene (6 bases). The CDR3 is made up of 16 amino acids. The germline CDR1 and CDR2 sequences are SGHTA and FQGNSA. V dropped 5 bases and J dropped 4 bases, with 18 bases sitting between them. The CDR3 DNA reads TGTGCCAGCAGCCTCCATGCACAGGGTTCGGGAAACACCATATATTTT. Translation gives CASSLHAQGSGNTIYF.

CDR3 nucleotide sequence: TGTGCTAGTGGTTTGGTACAGATGGAAAACTATGGCTACACCTTC. This sequence encodes CASGLVQMENYGYTF. V gene TRBV12-5 combines with J gene TRBJ1-2; D remains unclear. The V end lost 0 bases, the J end lost 2 bases, and 10 bases lay between the germline ends. This CDR3 contains 15 residues. Germline loops: CDR1 LGHNT, CDR2 FRNRAP.

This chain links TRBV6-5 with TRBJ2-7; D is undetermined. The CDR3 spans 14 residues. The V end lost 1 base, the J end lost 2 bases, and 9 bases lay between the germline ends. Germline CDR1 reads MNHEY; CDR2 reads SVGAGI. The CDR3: CASSYLGQTYEQYF. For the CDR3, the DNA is TGTGCCAGCAGTTACTTGGGCCAAACCTACGAGCAGTACTTC.

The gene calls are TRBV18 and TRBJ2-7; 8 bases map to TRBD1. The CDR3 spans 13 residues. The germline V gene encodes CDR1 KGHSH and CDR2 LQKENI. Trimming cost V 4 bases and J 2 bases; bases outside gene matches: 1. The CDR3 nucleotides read TGTGCCAGCTCACTACAGGGGGCCTACGAGCAGTACTTC. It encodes CASSLQGAYEQYF.

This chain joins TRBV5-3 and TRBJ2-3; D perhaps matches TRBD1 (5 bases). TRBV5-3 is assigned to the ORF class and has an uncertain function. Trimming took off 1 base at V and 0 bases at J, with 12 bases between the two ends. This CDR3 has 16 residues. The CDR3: CARSLRAGRSTDTQYF. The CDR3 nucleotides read TGTGCCAGAAGCTTGCGTGCAGGGCGGAGCACAGATACGCAGTATTTT.

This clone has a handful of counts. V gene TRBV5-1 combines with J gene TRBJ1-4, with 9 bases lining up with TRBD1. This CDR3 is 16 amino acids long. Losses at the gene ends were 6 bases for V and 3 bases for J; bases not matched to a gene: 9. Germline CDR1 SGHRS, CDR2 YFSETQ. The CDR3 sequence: CASTRQGGEANEKLFF. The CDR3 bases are TGCGCCAGCACCCGACAGGGGGGAGAAGCTAATGAAAAACTGTTTTTT. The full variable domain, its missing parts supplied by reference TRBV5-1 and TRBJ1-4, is KAGVTQTPRYLIKTRGQQVTLSCSPISGHRSVSWYQQTPGQGLQFLFEYFSETQRNKGNFPGRFSGRQFSNSRSEMNVSTLELGDSALYLCASTRQGGEANEKLFFGSGTQLSVL.

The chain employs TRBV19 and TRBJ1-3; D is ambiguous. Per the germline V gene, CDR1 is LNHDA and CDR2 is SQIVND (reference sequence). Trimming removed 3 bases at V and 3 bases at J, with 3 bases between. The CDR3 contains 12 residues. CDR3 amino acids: CASSIRGNTIYF. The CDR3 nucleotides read TGTGCCAGTAGTATCCGTGGAAACACCATATATTTT.

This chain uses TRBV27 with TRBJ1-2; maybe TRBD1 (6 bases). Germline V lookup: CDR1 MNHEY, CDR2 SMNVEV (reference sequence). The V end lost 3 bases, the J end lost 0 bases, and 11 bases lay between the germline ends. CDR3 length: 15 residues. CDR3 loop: CASSLGKGANYGYTF. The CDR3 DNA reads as TGTGCCAGCAGTTTGGGGAAGGGGGCTAACTATGGCTACACCTTC.

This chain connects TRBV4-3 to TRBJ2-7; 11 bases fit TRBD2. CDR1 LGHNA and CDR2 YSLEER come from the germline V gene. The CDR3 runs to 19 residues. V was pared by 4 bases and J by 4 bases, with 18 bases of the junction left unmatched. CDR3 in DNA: TGCGCCAGCAGCCTCGCGGCGGTAGCGGGGGGGCCGTCGGGGTACGAGCAGTACTTC. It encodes CASSLAAVAGGPSGYEQYF.

CDR3 sequence (DNA): TGTGCCAGCGTAGGTAGCCCGAACACTGAAGCTTTCTTT. Protein sequence: CASVGSPNTEAFF. The V and J genes are TRBV18 and TRBJ1-1; D unclear. The CDR3 has 13 amino acids. V was pared by 8 bases and J by 1 base, with 11 bases between. CDR1 is KGHSH, CDR2 LQKENI, per germline. Full variable domain (rest looked up from reference TRBV18 and TRBJ1-1): NAGVMQNPRHLVRRRGQEARLRCSPMKGHSHVYWYRQLPEEGLKFMVYLQKENIIDESGMPKERFSAEFPKEGPSILRIQQVVRGDSAAYFCASVGSPNTEAFFGQGTRLTVV.

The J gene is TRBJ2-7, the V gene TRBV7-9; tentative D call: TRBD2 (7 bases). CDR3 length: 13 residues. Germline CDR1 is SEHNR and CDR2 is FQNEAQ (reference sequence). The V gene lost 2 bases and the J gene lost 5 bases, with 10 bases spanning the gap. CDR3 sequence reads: CASSLYGGHEQYF. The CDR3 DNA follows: TGTGCCAGCAGCTTATACGGGGGGCACGAGCAGTACTTC.

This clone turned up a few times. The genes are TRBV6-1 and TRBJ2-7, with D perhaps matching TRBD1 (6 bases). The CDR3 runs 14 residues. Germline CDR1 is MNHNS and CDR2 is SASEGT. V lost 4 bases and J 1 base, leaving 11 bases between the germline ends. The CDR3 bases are TGTGCCAGCAGTGCCCTTGGACAGTCCTACGAGCAGTACTTC. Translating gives CASSALGQSYEQYF.

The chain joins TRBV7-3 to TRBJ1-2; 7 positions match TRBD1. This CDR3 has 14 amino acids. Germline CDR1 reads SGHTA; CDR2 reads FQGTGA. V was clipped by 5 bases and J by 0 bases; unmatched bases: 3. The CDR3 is CASSPTGSNYGYTF. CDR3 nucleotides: TGTGCCAGCAGCCCGACAGGGTCTAACTATGGCTACACCTTC.

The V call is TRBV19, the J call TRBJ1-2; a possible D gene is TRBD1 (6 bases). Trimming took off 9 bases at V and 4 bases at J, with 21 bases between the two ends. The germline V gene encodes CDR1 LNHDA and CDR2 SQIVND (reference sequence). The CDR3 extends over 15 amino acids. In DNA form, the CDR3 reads TGTGCCAGCATGCCCCAGGGGACCCCTTTCTATGGCTACACCTTC. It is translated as CASMPQGTPFYGYTF.

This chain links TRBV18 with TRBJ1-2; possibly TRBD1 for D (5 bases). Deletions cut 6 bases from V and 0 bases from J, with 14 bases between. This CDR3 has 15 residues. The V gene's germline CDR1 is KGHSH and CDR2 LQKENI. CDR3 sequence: CASSQTDTPNYGYTF. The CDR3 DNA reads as TGTGCCAGCTCCCAGACGGACACGCCTAACTATGGCTACACCTTC.

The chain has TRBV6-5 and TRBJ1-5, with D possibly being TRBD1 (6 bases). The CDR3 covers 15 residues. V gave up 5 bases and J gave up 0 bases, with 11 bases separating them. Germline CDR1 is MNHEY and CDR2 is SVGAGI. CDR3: CASSLTGNSNQPQHF. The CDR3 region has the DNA TGTGCCAGCAGTCTGACAGGCAATAGCAATCAGCCCCAGCATTTT.